The clone carrying this T cell receptor (beta chain) was observed many times. The data are from a study of read filtering for tumor transcriptome and immune sequencing. Across the whole study: Per sample, TCR-region reads ranged about 4 to 11 million by IR-seq, roughly 75 to 1,400 by RNA-seq.

From approximately 430 ng of RNA, a library with molecular barcoded alpha/delta and beta/gamma adaptors was made. Using its own MiXCR run on the reads, TCRdb lists one record per CDR3 protein. The repertoire has approximately 140,000 distinct CDR3 sequences, under 15% of them found once; the top ten carry approximately 8%. Bone marrow was sampled from every patient at the time of active disease. The sequence was collected from a donor at least 40 years old with multiple myeloma. Sequenced: a population of CD138-negative cells sorted from bone marrow.

The CDR3 is CASSPGRTDHTDTQYF. DNA for the CDR3: TGCGCCAGCAGCCCAGGGAGGACGGATCACACAGATACGCAGTATTTT. The chain couples TRBV5-1 to TRBJ2-3, with a weak D call TRBD2 (6 bases). The V gene's germline CDR1 is SGHRS and CDR2 YFSETQ. The CDR3 length is 16 residues. The V and J ends lost 4 bases and 2 bases respectively, with 17 bases between them.